The rows below give T cell receptor beta chains drawn from one sample of a study of cytomegalovirus exposure and HLA in healthy donors. The repertoire was sequenced with immunoSEQ multiplex PCR; TCRdb's copy has only in-frame clones and lacks some. The sample contains approximately 160,000 clones, roughly two thirds of which appear only once. Sequenced: PBMCs. The receptor source for this set is a woman between 35 and 50 years old in good health and CMV-seropositive. CDR3s include the opening cysteine and the closing phenylalanine or tryptophan. Fields, in order: D gene, V gene, clone size, J gene, CDR3 DNA, CDR3 protein. The D gene is left open where the match is weak. Only some rows state a clone size, as once, few, many or a class for expanded clones.

d_call: -; v_call: TRBV7-9; clone_size: -; j_call: TRBJ1-2; cdr3_nt: TGTGCCAGCAGCTTCAGGGGAGAGGGCTACACCTTC; cdr3_aa: CASSFRGEGYTF
d_call: TRBD1; v_call: TRBV9; clone_size: -; j_call: TRBJ2-7; cdr3_nt: TGTGCCAGCAGCTCAAGGATGGGACAGGGTTCCTACGAGCAGTACTTC; cdr3_aa: CASSSRMGQGSYEQYF
d_call: TRBD1; v_call: TRBV5-1; clone_size: few; j_call: TRBJ1-2; cdr3_nt: TGCGCCAGCGACCAGGGCTCAGGGGGTGGCTACACCTTC; cdr3_aa: CASDQGSGGGYTF
d_call: TRBD2; v_call: TRBV7-8; clone_size: -; j_call: TRBJ2-3; cdr3_nt: TGTGCCAGCAGCTTAGGACTAGCGGGAGTTAGCACAGATACGCAGTATTTT; cdr3_aa: CASSLGLAGVSTDTQYF
d_call: -; v_call: TRBV5-6; clone_size: -; j_call: TRBJ1-1; cdr3_nt: TGTGCCAGCAGCCTGAGGGATGGAACTGAAGCTTTCTTT; cdr3_aa: CASSLRDGTEAFF
d_call: -; v_call: TRBV5-6; clone_size: -; j_call: TRBJ2-1; cdr3_nt: TGTGCCAGCAGCTCAAGGAGCTCCTACAATGAGCAGTTCTTC; cdr3_aa: CASSSRSSYNEQFF
d_call: TRBD2; v_call: TRBV7-9; clone_size: -; j_call: TRBJ2-3; cdr3_nt: TGTGCCAGCAGCTCTCCGGGACTAGCGGGCCGAAGCACAGATACGCAGTATTTT; cdr3_aa: CASSSPGLAGRSTDTQYF
d_call: TRBD1; v_call: TRBV4-3; clone_size: once; j_call: TRBJ2-3; cdr3_nt: TGCGCCAGCAGCCAAGATCAAAGGACAGGGTCAGATACGCAGTATTTT; cdr3_aa: CASSQDQRTGSDTQYF
d_call: -; v_call: TRBV2; clone_size: -; j_call: TRBJ2-5; cdr3_nt: TGTGCCAGCAGGCAAGATGCGGAGACCCAGTACTTC; cdr3_aa: CASRQDAETQYF
d_call: -; v_call: TRBV19; clone_size: -; j_call: TRBJ1-2; cdr3_nt: TGTGCCAGCAGCGCCGGACAGCACACCTTC; cdr3_aa: CASSAGQHTF
d_call: -; v_call: TRBV14; clone_size: -; j_call: TRBJ2-2; cdr3_nt: TGTGCCAGCAGCCCCCTCCCAGGGGTCGCCGGGGAGCTGTTTTTT; cdr3_aa: CASSPLPGVAGELFF
d_call: TRBD1; v_call: TRBV27; clone_size: -; j_call: TRBJ2-1; cdr3_nt: TGTGCCAGCAGTTCATCAGACAGGGTTTCAGATGAGCAGTTCTTC; cdr3_aa: CASSSSDRVSDEQFF
d_call: TRBD2; v_call: TRBV9; clone_size: -; j_call: TRBJ2-7; cdr3_nt: TGTGCCAGCGAGGGCGGGGGCTACGAGCAGTACTTC; cdr3_aa: CASEGGGYEQYF